The clone carrying this TCR beta chain was detected many times. Its antigen is undetermined. CDR3 length: 12 residues. V lost 5 bases and J lost 5, with 10 bases in between. Germline CDR1 SQVTM, CDR2 ANQGSEA. Specified time point: longitudinal time-point 2. The starting material, 2 million PBMCs stored at -80 C, gave rise to the unsorted libraries. cDNA was made by 5'RACE with 10-nucleotide random UMIs. TCRdb reprocessed the 5' RACE reads via MiXCR and lists one record per CDR3 protein. The sample records some 49,000 distinct CDR3 sequences, around 12% being singletons. These data belong to a study of neurological immune-mediated disorders. Study results and caveats: No sharing of CDR3 amino acid sequences was observed among expanded clones across subjects, suggesting private repertoires in all groups.

The chain carries TRBV29-1 and TRBJ2-1; D possibly matches TRBD1 or TRBD2 (6 bases each). This receptor was taken from a male donor with HTLV-1-associated myelopathy (HAM/TSP). Sequenced material: PBMCs. CDR3 coding DNA: TGCAGCGTTTGGGGGGCCGACAATGAGCAGTTCTTC. Amino acids: CSVWGADNEQFF.